This T cell receptor beta chain was recorded in a study of blood T cell repertoires in COVID-19. Background on the study: Donors in the United States, Italy and Spain gave samples during acute or convalescent COVID-19.

Measured with immunoSEQ multiplex PCR; TCRdb has only the in-frame clones, and not every one. The sample lists about 240,000 clones; 85% to 90% were seen once. Trimming pared 2 bases from V and 5 bases from J, leaving 13 bases between. The germline gives CDR1 MNHEY, CDR2 SVGEGT. CDR3 size: 15 residues. Sequencing used peripheral blood. The receptor was isolated from a woman in her 70s with active or convalescent COVID-19. The chain uses TRBV6-2 or TRBV6-3 and TRBJ1-5; D is ambiguous. The CDR3: CASSYRRLRDQPQHF. CDR3 in DNA: TGTGCCAGCAGTTACAGACGCCTCCGGGATCAGCCCCAGCATTTT.